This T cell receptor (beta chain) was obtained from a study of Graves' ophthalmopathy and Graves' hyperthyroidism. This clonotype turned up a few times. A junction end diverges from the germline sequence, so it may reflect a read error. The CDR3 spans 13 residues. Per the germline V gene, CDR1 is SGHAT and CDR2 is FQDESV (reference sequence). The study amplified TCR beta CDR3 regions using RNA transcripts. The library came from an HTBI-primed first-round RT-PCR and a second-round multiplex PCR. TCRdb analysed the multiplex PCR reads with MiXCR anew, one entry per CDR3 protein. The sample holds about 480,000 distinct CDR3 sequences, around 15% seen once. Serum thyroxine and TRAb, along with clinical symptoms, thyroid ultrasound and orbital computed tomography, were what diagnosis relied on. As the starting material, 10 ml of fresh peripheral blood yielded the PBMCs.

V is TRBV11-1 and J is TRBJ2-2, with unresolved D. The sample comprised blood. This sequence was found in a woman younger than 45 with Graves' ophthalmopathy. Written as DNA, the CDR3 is TGTGCCAGCAGCTTAGGGAACCCCGGGGAGCTGTTTTTT. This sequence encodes CASSLGNPGELFF. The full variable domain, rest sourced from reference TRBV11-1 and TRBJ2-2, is EAEVAQSPRYKITEKSQAVAFWCDPISGHATLYWYRQILGQGPELLVQFQDESVVDDSQLPKDRFSAERLKGVDSTLKIQPAELGDSAMYLCASSLGNPGELFFGEGSRLTVL.